This passage covers 11 T cell receptor beta chains from one sample sequenced in a study of blood T cell repertoires in COVID-19. Some clones are missing from TCRdb's copy, which holds only in-frame ones; the method was immunoSEQ multiplex PCR. The sample holds about 130,000 clones, more than 80% seen once. Sequencing used peripheral blood. The receptors stem from a human donor in a cohort sampled during active COVID-19.

The genes are TRBV5-4 and TRBJ2-6; 8 bases align to TRBD1. The J segment lost 4 bases and the V segment lost 4 bases, leaving 4 bases of the junction unmatched. Germline CDR1 and CDR2: SGHNT and YYREEE (reference sequence). This CDR3 contains 15 residues. CDR3 DNA sequence: TGTGCCAGCAGCCTGACAGGGGTCGGGGCCAACGTCCTGACTTTC. Encoded protein: CASSLTGVGANVLTF.

The CDR3 DNA reads TGTGCCAGTAGTATCGGACTAGCGGGAGTGGGGGAGCAGTACGTC. Translating it yields CASSIGLAGVGEQYV. The V call is TRBV19, the J call TRBJ2-7; TRBD2 agrees at 13 bases. The germline V gene has CDR1 LNHDA and CDR2 SQIVND (reference sequence). CDR3 length equals 15 residues. With V trimmed by 3 bases and J by 7 bases, 6 bases remained unmatched.

CDR3 nucleotide sequence: TGTGCCAGCAGCCAGAGCAGGGGAGTCTACGAGCAGTACGTC. It translates to CASSQSRGVYEQYV. The rearrangement uses TRBV7-2 and TRBJ2-7, with D possibly TRBD1 on 6 matching bases. From germline, CDR1 is SGHTA and CDR2 FQGNSA. Deletions cut 5 bases from V and 3 bases from J, with 14 bases between. The CDR3 runs to 14 residues.

The chain links TRBV5-8 to TRBJ1-1; tentatively, D is TRBD1 (5 bases). Germline values: CDR1 SGHTS, CDR2 YDEGEE. CDR3 length: 14 amino acids. Trimming stripped 2 bases from V and 1 base from J, with 9 bases between. CDR3 amino acids: CASSFPGGNTEAFF. CDR3 DNA sequence: TGTGCCAGCAGCTTTCCCGGGGGGAACACTGAAGCTTTCTTT. Full variable domain (missing parts from reference TRBV5-8 and TRBJ1-1): EAGVTQSPTHLIKTRGQQATLRCSPISGHTSVYWYQQALGLGLQFLLWYDEGEERNRGNFPPRFSGRQFPNYSSELNVNALELEDSALYLCASSFPGGNTEAFFGQGTRLTVV.

The rearrangement joins TRBV12-5 to TRBJ2-1; TRBD2 might be the D (5 bases). CDR3 length: 15 residues. The germline gives CDR1 LGHNT, CDR2 FRNRAP. V was pared by 1 base and J by 3 bases, with 10 bases between. The CDR3 loop is CASGLGGSGYNEQFF. The CDR3 nucleotides are TGTGCTAGTGGTTTGGGAGGGAGTGGCTACAATGAGCAGTTCTTC. The whole variable domain, filled in from reference TRBV12-5 and TRBJ2-1, reads DARVTQTPRHKVTEMGQEVTMRCQPILGHNTVFWYRQTMMQGLELLAYFRNRAPLDDSGMPKDRFSAEMPDATLATLKIQPSEPRDSAVYFCASGLGGSGYNEQFFGPGTRLTVL.

The chain recombines TRBV5-1 with TRBJ2-1, with 8 bases matching TRBD1. Germline CDR1 and CDR2: SGHRS and YFSETQ. Trimming cost V 4 bases and J 7 bases; bases outside gene matches: 22. CDR3 length equals 19 residues. The CDR3, as DNA: TGCGCCAGCAGCCGCAGACAGGGGACTGGTTCGACAAGCCTGAATGAGCAGTTCTTC. The encoded protein is CASSRRQGTGSTSLNEQFF.

The rearrangement links TRBV3-1 (or the pseudogene TRBV3-2) to TRBJ2-3, with 10 bases identical to TRBD2. The germline gives CDR1 LGHDT, CDR2 YNNKEL (reference sequence). The CDR3 covers 17 residues. V shed 0 bases and J 1 base; nucleotides not matched to a gene: 4. CDR3 nucleotides: TGTGCCAGCAGCCAAGACGGAACTAGCGGGGGCACAGATACGCAGTATTTT. Its translation: CASSQDGTSGGTDTQYF.

The chain couples TRBV11-1 to TRBJ2-3; 7 nucleotides align to TRBD1. Per the germline V gene, CDR1 is SGHAT and CDR2 is FQDESV (reference sequence). The CDR3 has 16 residues. The V and J ends lost 5 bases and 0 bases, in that order; junction bases with no gene match: 8. CDR3 region: CASSRRQGASTDTQYF. The CDR3 DNA sequence: TGTGCCAGCAGCCGTCGACAGGGCGCTAGCACAGATACGCAGTATTTT.

This clone was detected once. The chain joins TRBV25-1 to TRBJ2-1; TRBD2 is a possible D gene (5 bases). This CDR3 comprises 15 residues. Germline V gives CDR1 MGHDK, CDR2 SYGVNS. Deletions cut 4 bases from V and 9 bases from J, with 19 bases between. The CDR3 loop reads CASSVMREPQTEQFF. DNA for the CDR3: TGTGCCAGCAGTGTCATGAGGGAGCCCCAGACTGAGCAGTTCTTC.

This clone was observed a single time. This rearrangement joins TRBV7-8 to TRBJ2-3; D is possibly TRBD2 (6 bases). The CDR3 totals 16 residues. The germline V gene has CDR1 SGHVS and CDR2 FQNEAQ. V lost 3 bases, J lost 7 bases, and 20 bases lay in between. The CDR3 reads CASSFPGLPLKNTQYF. In DNA, the CDR3 is TGTGCCAGCAGCTTTCCGGGACTTCCACTTAAAAATACGCAGTATTTT.

This chain connects TRBV3-1 (or the pseudogene TRBV3-2) to TRBJ2-3; unclear D gene. Germline V gene sequence: CDR1 LGHDT, CDR2 YNNKEL (reference sequence). This CDR3 comprises 14 residues. V lost 0 bases and J lost 8, with 12 bases in between. In nucleotides, the CDR3 is TGTGCCAGCAGCCAAGATCTCGCTAGAGGTACGCAGTATTTT. Amino acids: CASSQDLARGTQYF.